Below, one T cell receptor beta chain is given with its context. Its antigen is undetermined. These data belong to a study of blood T cells in healthy people across ages. The study, taken as a whole, reports: The percentage of naive T cells correlated strongly with TCR beta diversity. Unsorted PBMCs ruled out conclusive naive versus antigen-experienced comparison.

The germline CDR1 and CDR2 sequences are GTSNPN and SVGIG (reference sequence). V was cut by 2 bases and J by 11 bases, with 12 bases left in between. This CDR3 region has 11 residues. The authors ran a second PCR of about 6 to 12 cycles using a sample-barcoded 5' primer and a J-beta primer mix. Every individual sample yielded 2.5 million or more paired-end reads (each containing CDR3). TCRdb recomputed calls from the 5' RACE reads with MiXCR, one row per CDR3 protein. In the table there are some 900,000 distinct CDR3 sequences, around 49% of which are singletons. Sequenced material: blood. The TCR was taken from a man aged 25 to 40 in good health. This chain joins TRBV30 and TRBJ2-5; D is unclear. In nucleotides, the CDR3 is TGTGCCTGGAGTAATTACAATGAGCAGTACTTC. This gives the protein CAWSNYNEQYF.